This T cell receptor (beta chain) was recovered during a study of response to subunit inactivated influenza vaccine. Study-wide results and limits: Each seasonal flu vaccination may recruit only limited new T cells, authors suggested.

This clonotype was counted many times. What it binds is unknown. The CDR3 contains 17 residues. The germline gives CDR1 DFQATT, CDR2 SNEGSKA (reference sequence). V lost 6 bases and J lost 3, with 24 bases in between. TCRdb processed the RT-PCR reads anew with MiXCR; each CDR3 protein has one entry. Here the sample spans fewer than 700,000 distinct CDR3 sequences, 13% being singletons. The TCR comes from a man in his fifties or sixties who received an inactivated influenza vaccine. The chain has TRBV20-1 and TRBJ2-1, with D possibly being TRBD2 (8 bases). The input for sequencing was PBMCs from blood, taken more than 35 days after vaccination. CDR3 in amino acids: CSANYRGSGSSYNEQFF. The CDR3 DNA sequence: TGCAGTGCAAATTACAGGGGAAGCGGGAGCAGCTACAATGAGCAGTTCTTC.